Listed below are T cell receptor beta chains from one sample, sequenced in a study of T cells in Graves' hyperthyroidism and ophthalmopathy. Via MiXCR, TCRdb re-called the multiplex PCR reads, giving one row per CDR3 protein. Altogether fewer than 750,000 distinct CDR3 sequences are present, 14% to 15% being singletons, with the ten largest covering approximately 4.3%. Sequenced sample: blood. All receptors derive from a woman aged 40 to 55 with Graves' ophthalmopathy. Each CDR3 is given with its conserved first and last residue. D genes are given only for firm matches. Rows may omit the clone size; those that give it use once, few, many or a size class.

V: TRBV28; size: many; J: TRBJ1-5; D: NA; CDR3: CASSPIAHPTLGRVGNQPQHF; DNA: TGTGCCAGCAGCCCCATCGCCCACCCAACCCTGGGCAGGGTTGGGAATCAGCCCCAGCATTTT
V: TRBV6-5; size: many; J: TRBJ2-7; D: NA; CDR3: CASLNDSSYEQYF; DNA: TGTGCCAGCCTAAACGACAGCTCCTACGAGCAGTACTTC
V: TRBV6-2/TRBV6-3; size: many; J: TRBJ2-7; D: NA; CDR3: CASSYSVATGSLVDGEQYF; DNA: TGTGCCAGCAGTTACTCGGTTGCTACCGGGAGTCTTGTAGATGGCGAGCAGTACTTC
V: TRBV28; size: NA; J: TRBJ2-2; D: TRBD2; CDR3: CASSLLLAGGLKPTGELFF; DNA: TGTGCCAGCAGTTTACTACTAGCGGGAGGACTCAAACCAACCGGGGAGCTGTTTTTT
V: TRBV11-2; size: many; J: TRBJ2-4; D: NA; CDR3: CASSLGYVGGNIQYF; DNA: TGTGCCAGCAGCTTAGGATATGTCGGTGGAAACATTCAGTACTTC
V: TRBV4-2; size: many; J: TRBJ2-2; D: TRBD2; CDR3: CASSQERTSGSNTGELFF; DNA: TGTGCCAGCAGCCAAGAAAGGACTAGCGGGAGCAACACCGGGGAGCTGTTTTTT
V: TRBV4-1; size: many; J: TRBJ2-5; D: TRBD1; CDR3: CASSQGTGVETQYF; DNA: TGCGCCAGCAGCCAAGGGACAGGGGTGGAGACCCAGTACTTC
V: TRBV5-4; size: many; J: TRBJ1-1; D: TRBD1; CDR3: CASSAGQPVEAFF; DNA: TGTGCCAGCAGCGCGGGACAGCCAGTTGAAGCTTTCTTT
V: TRBV27; size: many; J: TRBJ2-7; D: NA; CDR3: CASSNRESYEQYF; DNA: TGTGCCAGCAGCAACCGGGAATCCTACGAGCAGTACTTC
V: TRBV4-1; size: many; J: TRBJ2-7; D: NA; CDR3: CASSQDLGAGWEQYF; DNA: TGCGCCAGCAGCCAAGATTTGGGGGCCGGATGGGAGCAGTACTTC